These 32 T cell receptor beta chains came from one sample sequenced in a study of a mutant IDH1 vaccine in newly diagnosed glioma. Indicated time point: week 5, during vaccination. It was 300 ug of mutant IDH1 20-mer peptide that made up each vaccine dose, given with topical imiquimod. The table came from immunoSEQ multiplex PCR; TCRdb's copy has only in-frame clones and leaves some out. The table lists about 36,000 clones, approximately 80% of them singletons, with 9% to 13% in the top ten. Their target antigens are unknown. The material was PBMCs, obtained from a glioma patient whose treatment included an IDH1 peptide vaccine. The source is a man aged 50-59 years with glioma.

V and J are TRBV7-6 and TRBJ1-1, with a weak D call TRBD1 (6 bases). The CDR3 runs 15 residues. V lost 4 bases and J 5 bases, leaving 17 bases between the germline ends. Germline CDR1 is SGHVS and CDR2 is FNYEAQ. The CDR3 protein is CASSSRTASLTEAFF. The DNA for the CDR3 is TGTGCCAGCAGCTCCAGGACAGCCTCTTTGACTGAAGCTTTCTTT.

The chain uses TRBV4-3 and TRBJ1-1; unclear D gene. V was shortened by 1 base and J by 6 bases, with 9 bases between the two germline ends. This CDR3 has 13 residues. The germline gives CDR1 LGHNA, CDR2 YSLEER. This CDR3 reads CASSQVSNSEAFF. The CDR3 region has the DNA TGCGCCAGCAGCCAAGTGAGTAACTCTGAAGCTTTCTTT.

V usage is TRBV5-1 and J usage is TRBJ2-7; no definite D call. Trimming pared 2 bases from V and 3 bases from J, leaving 9 bases between. The CDR3 covers 13 residues. CDR1 SGHRS and CDR2 YFSETQ come from the germline V gene. The CDR3 loop reads CASSFNPGYEQYF. CDR3 in DNA: TGCGCCAGCAGCTTTAATCCGGGCTACGAGCAGTACTTC.

The chain employs TRBV6-1 and TRBJ2-7; D is possibly TRBD2 (6 bases). The V gene's germline CDR1 is MNHNS and CDR2 SASEGT. Trimming took 3 bases from V and 2 from J, leaving 11 bases between them. The CDR3 covers 14 residues. The CDR3 region is CASSEGGYPYEQYF. The DNA of the CDR3 is TGTGCCAGCAGTGAGGGGGGTTACCCCTACGAGCAGTACTTC.

The chain links TRBV10-3 to TRBJ2-7; 8 positions agree with TRBD1. This CDR3 has 15 amino acids. Trimming removed 10 bases from V and 0 bases from J; junction bases left unmatched: 11. CDR1 and CDR2 (germline): ENHRY, SYGVKD. The CDR3 here is CATAGGGRSSYEQYF. The CDR3 nucleotides are TGTGCCACCGCAGGGGGCGGCAGGAGCTCCTACGAGCAGTACTTC.

J is TRBJ2-3 and V is TRBV5-1, with 8 bases identical to TRBD2. The CDR3 has 13 amino acids. Germline CDR1 reads SGHRS; CDR2 reads YFSETQ. Trimming took 6 bases from V and 1 from J; bases not matched to a gene: 1. CDR3 protein: CASNSGGTDTQYF. The CDR3 region has the DNA TGCGCCAGCAATAGCGGGGGCACAGATACGCAGTATTTT.

V usage is TRBV7-2 and J usage is TRBJ2-2, with D perhaps matching TRBD1 (6 bases). This CDR3 comprises 12 residues. In germline, CDR1 is SGHTA, CDR2 FQGNSA. V shed 4 bases and J shed 8 bases, with 8 bases lying between them. As DNA, the CDR3 is TGTGCCAGCAGCTCAGGACAGGGGGAGCTGTTTTTT. Amino acid sequence: CASSSGQGELFF.

The V call is TRBV7-2, the J call TRBJ1-4, with D unresolved. The CDR3 is 14 residues long. V lost 2 bases to trimming and J lost 8 bases, with 12 bases between them. Germline V gene sequence: CDR1 SGHTA, CDR2 FQGNSA. The CDR3 DNA reads TGTGCCAGCAGCTTACGTCGGGGTGGGGAAAAACTGTTTTTT. This codes for CASSLRRGGEKLFF.

The chain couples TRBV6-1 to TRBJ2-2; 14 bases are shared with TRBD2. Germline V gene data show CDR1 as MNHNS and CDR2 as SASEGT. The CDR3 spans 19 residues. Unmatched junction bases numbered 10, after V lost 4 bases and J lost 3 bases. The CDR3 DNA sequence: TGTGCCAGCAGTGTAGGGACTAGCGGGGGCCCACGGGACACCGGGGAGCTGTTTTTT. Encoded protein: CASSVGTSGGPRDTGELFF.

This clone has just a few counts. The chain combines TRBV9 with TRBJ1-1, with D uncertain. Trimming removed 0 bases at V and 3 bases at J, with 6 bases between. The germline V gene has CDR1 SGDLS and CDR2 YYNGEE. The CDR3 contains 13 residues. The CDR3 sequence: CASSVGTDTEAFF. Here the CDR3 DNA reads TGTGCCAGCAGCGTAGGGACCGACACTGAAGCTTTCTTT.

The rearrangement uses TRBV7-9 and TRBJ1-1; D is ambiguous. Trimming took 5 bases from V and 4 from J, leaving 5 bases between them. The CDR3 length is 11 residues. Per germline, CDR1 SEHNR and CDR2 FQNEAQ (reference sequence). This CDR3 reads CASSPGTEAFF. The CDR3 nucleotides read TGTGCCAGCAGCCCGGGCACTGAAGCTTTCTTT.

The chain recombines TRBV19 with TRBJ2-5; D is undetermined. Germline V lookup: CDR1 LNHDA, CDR2 SQIVND (reference sequence). The CDR3 extends over 14 amino acids. The germline V and J ends were trimmed by 5 bases and 6 bases, with 16 bases remaining between them. The CDR3, as DNA: TGTGCCAGTAGTCCACCCGGGCCGGCGAAGACCCAGTACTTC. It translates to CASSPPGPAKTQYF.

Here the CDR3 reads CASSDHRYEQYF. CDR3 nucleotides: TGTGCCAGCAGTGACCACAGATACGAGCAGTACTTC. This sequence joins TRBV2 and TRBJ2-7; D gene ambiguous. V was trimmed by 3 bases and J by 4 bases, leaving 7 bases between them. The length of the CDR3 is 12 residues. The germline V gene encodes CDR1 SNHLY and CDR2 FYNNEI.

The V gene is TRBV6-1, the J gene TRBJ2-4, with TRBD2 as a possible D gene (6 bases). The CDR3 covers 12 residues. The V end lost 3 bases, the J end lost 13 bases, and 13 bases lay between the germline ends. The germline CDR1 and CDR2 sequences are MNHNS and SASEGT. The CDR3 loop is CASSEGWGGQYF. In DNA, the CDR3 is TGTGCCAGCAGTGAGGGATGGGGAGGCCAGTACTTC.

The gene calls are TRBV5-1 and TRBJ2-3, with 9 nucleotides matching TRBD2. CDR1 is SGHRS, CDR2 YFSETQ, per germline. Trimming removed 0 bases from V and 2 bases from J; junction bases left unmatched: 10. The CDR3 loop spans 18 amino acids. Here the CDR3 reads CASSLAATSGYTTDTQYF. The DNA of the CDR3 is TGCGCCAGCAGCTTGGCCGCGACTAGCGGATATACCACAGATACGCAGTATTTT.

The V and J genes are TRBV7-2 and TRBJ2-7; D perhaps matches TRBD2 (6 bases). Per the germline V gene, CDR1 is SGHTA and CDR2 is FQGNSA. Deletions cut 5 bases from V and 5 bases from J, with 13 bases between. The CDR3 length is 13 residues. The CDR3 spells CASSPRTTNEQYF. CDR3 sequence (DNA): TGTGCCAGCAGCCCGCGGACTACGAACGAGCAGTACTTC.

The chain employs TRBV5-1 and TRBJ2-1, with D hard to call. The CDR3 loop spans 13 amino acids. V lost 0 bases to trimming and J lost 9 bases, with 10 bases between them. The germline V gene has CDR1 SGHRS and CDR2 YFSETQ. In DNA form, the CDR3 reads TGCGCCAGCAGCTTGGAAGCGAATCTTGAGCAGTTCTTC. As protein: CASSLEANLEQFF.

This chain connects TRBV27 to TRBJ2-5; 9 bases line up with TRBD1. The trim removed 5 bases at V and 1 base at J, leaving 5 bases unmatched. The CDR3 length is 15 residues. CDR1 is MNHEY, CDR2 SMNVEV, per germline (reference sequence). CDR3 sequence: CASSEGTGLQETQYF. The CDR3 DNA sequence: TGTGCCAGCAGTGAGGGGACAGGGCTCCAAGAGACCCAGTACTTC.

This chain links TRBV6-5 with TRBJ1-5; the D gene is possibly TRBD1 (6 bases). Germline V gene sequence: CDR1 MNHEY, CDR2 SVGAGI. Trimming removed 2 bases from V and 6 bases from J, with 17 bases in between. The CDR3 extends over 16 amino acids. As DNA, the CDR3 is TGTGCCAGCAGTTACCTTGAAGGGGGTAAGCTTCAGCCCCAGCATTTT. It specifies CASSYLEGGKLQPQHF.

V is TRBV6-6 and J is TRBJ2-5, with TRBD1 matching 7 bases. The J call may be faulty, since TRBJ2-7 better matches the DNA end. This CDR3 has 15 amino acids. Germline values: CDR1 MNHNY, CDR2 SVGAGI (reference sequence). In DNA form, the CDR3 reads TGTGCCAGCAGCACGACAGGGTTTGAATCCTACGAGCAGTACTTC. This translates into CASSTTGFESYEQYF.

The genes are TRBV19 and TRBJ1-1, with 7 positions matching TRBD1. The CDR3 extends over 16 amino acids. V dropped 5 bases and J dropped 2; count of bases not matched to a gene: 11. The V gene's germline CDR1 is LNHDA and CDR2 SQIVND (reference sequence). The CDR3 loop is CASSPQGMGINTEAFF. The CDR3 DNA reads as TGTGCCAGTAGTCCACAGGGGATGGGAATTAACACTGAAGCTTTCTTT. Using reference TRBV19 and TRBJ1-1 for the parts outside the CDR3, the full variable domain is DGGITQSPKYLFRKEGQNVTLSCEQNLNHDAMYWYRQDPGQGLRLIYYSQIVNDFQKGDIAEGYSVSREKKESFPLTVTSAQKNPTAFYLCASSPQGMGINTEAFFGQGTRLTVV.

The gene calls are TRBV27 and TRBJ2-7; 9 nucleotides line up with TRBD1. The CDR3 sequence is 16 residues long. The V gene end was trimmed by 6 bases and the J gene end by 5 bases; junction bases not matched to a gene: 14. Germline values: CDR1 MNHEY, CDR2 SMNVEV (reference sequence). The CDR3 coding sequence is TGTGCCAGCAGCCCCGTAGGGGGACAGGGTGTTCACGAGCAGTACTTC. Protein: CASSPVGGQGVHEQYF.

The chain couples TRBV6-4 to TRBJ2-7; 8 positions agree with TRBD2. The J segment lost 1 base and the V segment lost 11 bases, leaving 13 bases of the junction unmatched. Germline V lookup: CDR1 MRHNA, CDR2 SNTAGT. The CDR3 is 15 residues long. CDR3 DNA sequence: TGTGCCCGGGAGGGTAGGGTAGCGGGGTCCTACGAGCAGTACTTC. This sequence encodes CAREGRVAGSYEQYF.

The V call is TRBV14, the J call TRBJ2-1, with 7 bases aligning to TRBD2. The length of the CDR3 is 15 residues. From germline, CDR1 is SGHDN and CDR2 FVKESK. V dropped 4 bases and J dropped 3; count of bases not matched to a gene: 6. In DNA, the CDR3 is TGTGCCAGCAGCCCTAGCGGAGCCAACTACAATGAGCAGTTCTTC. It specifies CASSPSGANYNEQFF.

The chain joins TRBV5-1 to TRBJ2-7; 9 positions agree with TRBD1. The CDR3 consists of 15 residues. The trim removed 3 bases at V and 3 bases at J, leaving 7 bases unmatched. Germline CDR1 reads SGHRS; CDR2 reads YFSETQ. The CDR3 reads CASSSGGQGLYEQYF. The CDR3 DNA reads as TGCGCCAGCAGCTCCGGAGGACAGGGGCTCTACGAGCAGTACTTC.

This clone was seen a handful of times. The genes are TRBV27 and TRBJ1-4, with D possibly TRBD1 on 5 matching bases. CDR1 and CDR2 from the germline V gene are MNHEY and SMNVEV (reference sequence). There are 15 residues in the CDR3. V was pared by 8 bases and J by 8 bases, with 21 bases between. CDR3 bases: TGTGCCAGCCGATATTTGGGGCTATCCGGGGAAAAACTGTTTTTT. Translation gives CASRYLGLSGEKLFF.

The chain is built from TRBV2 and TRBJ1-5; 9 bases agree with TRBD1. J gave up 6 bases and V 3 bases, and 6 bases lay outside the gene matches. CDR1 SNHLY and CDR2 FYNNEI come from the germline V gene. The CDR3 sequence is 15 residues long. The CDR3 DNA follows: TGTGCCAGCAGTGAGGGACAGGGAGGAATTCAGCCCCAGCATTTT. It translates to CASSEGQGGIQPQHF.

The gene calls are TRBV5-6 and TRBJ1-5; TRBD1 agrees at 9 bases. Germline-derived CDR1 and CDR2 are SGHDT and YYEEEE. This CDR3 is 15 amino acids long. Trimming cost V 0 bases and J 7 bases; bases outside gene matches: 5. The CDR3 spells CASSLAGGQGQPQHF. CDR3 bases: TGTGCCAGCAGCTTGGCAGGGGGACAGGGACAGCCCCAGCATTTT.

The rearrangement uses TRBV7-9 and TRBJ2-5; no firm D call. This CDR3 is 12 amino acids long. CDR1 and CDR2 from the germline V gene are SEHNR and FQNEAQ (reference sequence). V was shortened by 6 bases and J by 5 bases, with 10 bases between the two germline ends. The CDR3 region has the DNA TGTGCCAGCAGGGGTCTCTCTGAGACCCAGTACTTC. Protein product: CASRGLSETQYF.

This clone was observed a few times. J is TRBJ1-4 and V is TRBV30; a possible D gene is TRBD1 (5 bases). Trimming stripped 8 bases from V and 2 bases from J, with 15 bases between. There are 14 residues in the CDR3. Germline V CDR1 and CDR2: GTSNPN, SVGIG (reference sequence). Here the CDR3 reads CAQTAGHTNEKLFF. CDR3 DNA: TGTGCCCAAACCGCGGGGCATACTAATGAAAAACTGTTTTTT.

The genes are TRBV19 and TRBJ2-1, with a possible D match to TRBD1 (9 bases). Germline V gives CDR1 LNHDA, CDR2 SQIVND (reference sequence). V was shortened by 10 bases and J by 8 bases, with 24 bases between the two germline ends. This CDR3 is built from 15 residues. The CDR3 region is CATSGGDRVGDEQFF. The CDR3 nucleotides read TGTGCCACTTCCGGGGGGGACAGGGTAGGGGATGAGCAGTTCTTC.

In nucleotides, the CDR3 is TGTGCCAGCAGCAACACAGGGGGAAATTCACCCCTCCACTTT. Amino acid sequence: CASSNTGGNSPLHF. The chain employs TRBV9 and TRBJ1-6, with 8 bases lining up with TRBD1. Germline V CDR1 and CDR2: SGDLS, YYNGEE. Trimming at V came to 4 bases and at J to 7 bases, leaving 4 bases not matched to a gene. The CDR3 is made up of 14 amino acids.